This entry concerns a single TCR beta chain. Antigen specificity is unknown. Healthy bone marrow donors made up the donors. Trimming cost V 1 base and J 6 bases; bases outside gene matches: 1. Looked up from germline, CDR1 is KGHSH and CDR2 is LQKENI. This CDR3 spans 13 amino acids. These data originate in a study of cytomegalovirus exposure and HLA in healthy donors. Study conclusions and caveats: Most of the CMV-associated TCR beta chains (in a later analysis) appeared to be HLA-restricted.

PCR used 60 Vbeta primers and 13 Jbeta primers. Clones were sequenced by immunoSEQ multiplex PCR, and TCRdb holds only the in-frame ones, with some missing. This table has about 90,000 clones, 84% appearing once. The V gene is TRBV18, the J gene TRBJ1-2; 8 bases match TRBD1. Sequencing used PBMCs. This TCR was recovered from a young man in good health and CMV-seronegative. The CDR3 reads CASSPQTGDGYTF. CDR3 DNA sequence: TGTGCCAGCTCACCACAGACAGGGGATGGCTACACCTTC.